The 5 T cell receptor beta chains below come from one sample, sequenced in a study of OX40 agonist ivuxolimab in advanced cancers. Sequencing used immunoSEQ multiplex PCR; TCRdb keeps in-frame clones, though not all of them. The table has 66,000 or so clones, around 90% seen once. The specimen comprised CD4+ or CD8+ T cells sorted from blood, sampled in a trial of the OX40 agonist ivuxolimab. These receptors all come from an adult with an advanced solid tumor such as melanoma, head and neck, liver or kidney cancer.

This chain uses TRBV7-6 with TRBJ2-5; D ambiguous. V was shortened by 1 base and J by 3 bases, with 6 bases between the two germline ends. This CDR3 is 13 amino acids long. Per the germline V gene, CDR1 is SGHVS and CDR2 is FNYEAQ. CDR3 nucleotide sequence: TGTGCCAGCAGCTTAGTGGGCGAAGAGACCCAGTACTTC. Translating gives CASSLVGEETQYF.

The V and J genes are TRBV9 and TRBJ1-4, with no clear D. CDR1 and CDR2 from the germline V gene are SGDLS and YYNGEE. The CDR3 runs to 15 residues. The germline V and J ends were trimmed by 0 bases and 0 bases, with 6 bases remaining between them. The CDR3 nucleotides read TGTGCCAGCAGCGTAGAAGGAGCAACTAATGAAAAACTGTTTTTT. As protein: CASSVEGATNEKLFF.

The chain links TRBV2 to TRBJ2-1, with D possibly being TRBD1 (5 bases). Trimming removed 3 bases at V and 8 bases at J, with 8 bases between. Per the germline V gene, CDR1 is SNHLY and CDR2 is FYNNEI. The CDR3 runs to 12 residues. The CDR3 protein is CASSDTGYEQFF. In DNA form, the CDR3 reads TGTGCCAGCAGTGACACAGGATATGAGCAGTTCTTC.

The V call is TRBV27, the J call TRBJ2-2; D possibly matches TRBD1 or TRBD2 (6 bases each). The length of the CDR3 is 17 residues. Deletions cut 5 bases from V and 1 base from J, with 17 bases between. Germline V CDR1 and CDR2: MNHEY, SMNVEV (reference sequence). The CDR3 DNA reads TGTGCCAGCAGTCCATACCGGGGGCGCGGGAACACCGGGGAGCTGTTTTTT. Translation: CASSPYRGRGNTGELFF.

The chain has TRBV7-2 and TRBJ2-5; 8 bases are shared with TRBD2. Germline CDR1 SGHTA, CDR2 FQGNSA. Trimming cost V 4 bases and J 5 bases; bases outside gene matches: 3. The CDR3 has 13 residues. CDR3 in DNA: TGTGCCAGCAGCTCGGGGGGGCGGGAGACCCAGTACTTC. Its protein product is CASSSGGRETQYF.